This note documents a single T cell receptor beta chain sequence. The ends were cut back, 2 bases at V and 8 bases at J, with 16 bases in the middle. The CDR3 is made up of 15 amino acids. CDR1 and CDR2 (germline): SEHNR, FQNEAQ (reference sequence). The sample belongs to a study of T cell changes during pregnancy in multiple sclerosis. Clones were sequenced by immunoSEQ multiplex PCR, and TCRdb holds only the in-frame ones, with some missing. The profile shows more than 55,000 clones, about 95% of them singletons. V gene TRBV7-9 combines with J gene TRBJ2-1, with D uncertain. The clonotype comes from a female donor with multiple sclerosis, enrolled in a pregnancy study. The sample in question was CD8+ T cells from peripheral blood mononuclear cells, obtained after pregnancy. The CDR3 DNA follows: TGTGCCAGCAGCTTAAAGTGGAGCGCCCTGGATGAGCAGTTCTTC. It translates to CASSLKWSALDEQFF.